This entry is about one T cell receptor beta chain. The data were taken from a study of blood T cell repertoires in COVID-19. The overall study: Spain, Italy and the United States supplied samples that represented acute and convalescent COVID-19. The cDNA or gDNA used as material had been derived from T cells, B-cell-depleted T cells, or PBMCs.

The CDR3 extends over 16 amino acids. The germline CDR1 and CDR2 sequences are MNHNS and SASEGT. The V and J ends lost 4 bases and 2 bases respectively, with 15 bases between them. Clones were read by immunoSEQ multiplex PCR, and TCRdb kept only the in-frame ones, dropping some. The data hold 250,000 to 350,000 clones, with 90% observed a single time. Study members were between about 18 and 89 years old and lived in approximately 25 US regions. The study counted Cohort 3 donors as recovered given two negative PCRs, clearance, or symptom resolution. The chain uses TRBV6-1 and TRBJ1-3; a weak D match, TRBD1 (6 bases). The sequence came from a man aged 60 to 75 who had recovered from COVID-19. Sequencing was done on a sample of PBMCs or T cells enriched from blood (not recorded which). CDR3 sequence: CASSVGVGTTGNTIYF. The CDR3 DNA reads as TGTGCCAGCAGTGTGGGGGTCGGGACAACTGGAAACACCATATATTTT.